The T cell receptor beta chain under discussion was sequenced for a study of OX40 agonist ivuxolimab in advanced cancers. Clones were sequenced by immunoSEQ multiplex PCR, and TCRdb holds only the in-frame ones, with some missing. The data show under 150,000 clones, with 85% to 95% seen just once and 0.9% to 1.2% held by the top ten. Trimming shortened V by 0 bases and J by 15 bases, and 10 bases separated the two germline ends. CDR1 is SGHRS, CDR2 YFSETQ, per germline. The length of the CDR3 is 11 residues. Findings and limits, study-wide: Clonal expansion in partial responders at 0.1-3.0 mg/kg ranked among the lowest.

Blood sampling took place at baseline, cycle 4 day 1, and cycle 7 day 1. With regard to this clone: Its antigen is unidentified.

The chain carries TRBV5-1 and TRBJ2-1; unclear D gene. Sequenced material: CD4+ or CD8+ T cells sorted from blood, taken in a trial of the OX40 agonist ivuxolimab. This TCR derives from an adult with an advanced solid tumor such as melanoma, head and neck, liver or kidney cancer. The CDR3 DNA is TGCGCCAGCAGCTTGGCCCCCCTGCGGTTCTTC. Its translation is CASSLAPLRFF.